The 19 T cell receptor beta chains given below trace back to one sample, sequenced in a study of blood T cell repertoires in COVID-19 (TCRdb year 2020). Library generation was performed with the immunoSEQ multiplex PCR assay. TCRdb carries this immuneACCESS record with in-frame sequences only. Its versions omit some clonotypes, under half of them owing to an unresolved V gene in the studies checked, with the rest unexplained. Present in this sample are some 270,000 clones, around 89% of which were seen just once. The ten largest clones take up under 2.5% of the sample. The source material was peripheral blood. These receptors were taken from a woman aged 60-75 years with COVID-19, enrolled during active disease.

V usage is TRBV9 and J usage is TRBJ1-1, with a tentative D call TRBD1 (6 bases). The CDR3 contains 15 residues. V lost 0 bases and J 3 bases, leaving 12 bases between the germline ends. Germline values: CDR1 SGDLS, CDR2 YYNGEE. The CDR3 spells CASSVGRGADTEAFF. The DNA of the CDR3 is TGTGCCAGCAGCGTAGGACGGGGGGCCGACACTGAAGCTTTCTTT. Supplemented by reference TRBV9 and TRBJ1-1, the full variable domain reads DSGVTQTPKHLITATGQRVTLRCSPRSGDLSVYWYQQSLDQGLQFLIQYYNGEERAKGNILERFSAQQFPDLHSELNLSSLELGDSALYFCASSVGRGADTEAFFGQGTRLTVV.

Only one count was recorded for this clone. This sequence joins TRBV5-1 and TRBJ1-1, with 7 nucleotides matching TRBD1. This CDR3 has 15 amino acids. Germline values: CDR1 SGHRS, CDR2 YFSETQ. Trimming removed 4 bases from V and 1 base from J; junction bases left unmatched: 7. The CDR3 bases are TGCGCCAGCAGCCCGTTGGACAGGCCGAACACTGAAGCTTTCTTT. Its translation: CASSPLDRPNTEAFF.

The chain couples TRBV28 to TRBJ1-4, with TRBD1 identical over 7 bases. Germline assignment: CDR1 MDHEN and CDR2 SYDVKM. This CDR3 is built from 16 residues. V dropped 3 bases and J dropped 4; count of bases not matched to a gene: 8. The CDR3 nucleotides are TGTGCCAGCAGTTTGACAGGGTCTCTCAGTAATGAAAAACTGTTTTTT. Residues: CASSLTGSLSNEKLFF.

The J gene is TRBJ2-5, the V gene TRBV7-2, with D unclear. The CDR3 loop spans 13 amino acids. Per germline, CDR1 SGHTA and CDR2 FQGNSA. Trimming left V 5 bases short and J 2 bases short, with 9 bases between. For the CDR3, the DNA is TGTGCCAGCAGCCCCAAATTTCAAGAGACCCAGTACTTC. Translating gives CASSPKFQETQYF.

The chain has TRBV18 and TRBJ1-1; D remains unclear. CDR3 length: 15 amino acids. Germline values: CDR1 KGHSH, CDR2 LQKENI. Deletions cut 2 bases from V and 8 bases from J, with 18 bases between. CDR3 region: CASSPWGRETMEAFF. In DNA form, the CDR3 reads TGTGCCAGCTCACCATGGGGTCGAGAGACTATGGAAGCTTTCTTT.

This clone was recorded a few times. V gene TRBV10-3 combines with J gene TRBJ2-2, with 10 bases lining up with TRBD2. Germline-derived CDR1 and CDR2 are ENHRY and SYGVKD. This CDR3 contains 17 residues. With 4 bases clipped from V and 1 base from J, the junction kept 6 bases outside the gene matches. CDR3 nucleotide sequence: TGTGCCATCAGTGGACAGTTAGCGGGGGGGAACACCGGGGAGCTGTTTTTT. Amino acid sequence: CAISGQLAGGNTGELFF.

The rearrangement uses TRBV19 and TRBJ2-3; D not certain. V lost 1 base, J lost 3 bases, and 5 bases lay in between. The CDR3 sequence is 13 residues long. CDR1 is LNHDA and CDR2 is SQIVND in the germline V gene (reference sequence). The CDR3 region is CASSIARTDTQYF. Written as DNA, the CDR3 is TGTGCCAGTAGTATAGCTCGGACAGATACGCAGTATTTT.

CDR3 loop: CASTPQGVGNQPQHF. In DNA form, the CDR3 reads TGTGCCAGTACCCCACAGGGGGTAGGCAATCAGCCCCAGCATTTT. V gene TRBV19 combines with J gene TRBJ1-5; TRBD1 agrees at 8 bases. The germline gives CDR1 LNHDA, CDR2 SQIVND (reference sequence). The CDR3 loop spans 15 amino acids. The ends lost 7 bases at V and 2 bases at J; junction bases unmatched: 7.

V usage is TRBV5-4 and J usage is TRBJ2-2, with TRBD2 matching 9 bases. The germline CDR1 and CDR2 sequences are SGHNT and YYREEE (reference sequence). The CDR3 covers 15 residues. Trimming at V came to 4 bases and at J to 1 base, leaving 2 bases not matched to a gene. The CDR3 bases are TGTGCCAGCAGCGCAGCGGGGGGGAACACCGGGGAGCTGTTTTTT. This codes for CASSAAGGNTGELFF.

As to this clone: Other DNA sequences in this sample translate to the same CDR3. The chain uses TRBV20-1 and TRBJ1-1; D remains unclear. Trimming removed 3 bases from V and 1 base from J, with 6 bases in between. Germline assignment: CDR1 DFQATT and CDR2 SNEGSKA (reference sequence). The CDR3 runs to 12 residues. As DNA, the CDR3 is TGCAGTGCTAGTCGAGGGAACACTGAAGCTTTCTTT. It yields the protein CSASRGNTEAFF.

V usage is TRBV3-1 (or the pseudogene TRBV3-2) and J usage is TRBJ2-2; 9 bases map to TRBD2. CDR3 length: 16 amino acids. Germline V gene data show CDR1 as LGHDT and CDR2 as YNNKEL (reference sequence). V shed 3 bases, J shed 4 bases, and the junction held 6 bases outside the gene matches. Here the CDR3 DNA reads TGTGCCAGCAGCCAGCGCGGGGGGGCCTTCACCGGGGAGCTGTTTTTT. Translating it yields CASSQRGGAFTGELFF.

This clone was recorded only once. The V call is TRBV15, the J call TRBJ2-1; D might be TRBD1 (6 bases). V was clipped by 0 bases and J by 7 bases, with 19 bases between them. Germline V CDR1 and CDR2: LNHNV, YYDKDF (reference sequence). The CDR3 runs 17 residues. As DNA, the CDR3 is TGTGCCACCAGCAGAGACTATGGGGGCGCAGGAGTAAATGAGCAGTTCTTC. This codes for CATSRDYGGAGVNEQFF.

V gene TRBV6-2 or TRBV6-3 combines with J gene TRBJ2-1; a weak D match, TRBD2 (6 bases). The ends were cut back, 0 bases at V and 5 bases at J, with 14 bases in the middle. Per the germline V gene, CDR1 is MNHEY and CDR2 is SVGEGT. The CDR3 is made up of 16 amino acids. The CDR3 coding sequence is TGTGCCAGCAGTTACTCGAACCGGGAGATCAACAATGAGCAGTTCTTC. Amino acids: CASSYSNREINNEQFF.

This rearrangement joins TRBV19 to TRBJ1-2; TRBD1 might be the D (5 bases). The V gene lost 0 bases and the J gene lost 4 bases, with 12 bases spanning the gap. From germline, CDR1 is LNHDA and CDR2 SQIVND (reference sequence). The CDR3 consists of 15 residues. CDR3 coding DNA: TGTGCCAGTAGTATAGACGGGGGATTGGTCTATGGCTACACCTTC. It specifies CASSIDGGLVYGYTF.

This clone showed up just once. The J gene is TRBJ1-5, the V gene TRBV12-5; D gene unclear. The germline CDR1 and CDR2 sequences are LGHNT and FRNRAP. The CDR3 sequence is 15 residues long. V lost 0 bases, J lost 7 bases, and 13 bases lay in between. CDR3 sequence (DNA): TGTGCTAGTGGTTTGGTAGGTACCGGGAACCAGCCCCAGCATTTT. Translating it yields CASGLVGTGNQPQHF.

This chain joins TRBV10-3 and TRBJ1-2; D unclear. CDR3 length: 14 residues. The germline gives CDR1 ENHRY, CDR2 SYGVKD. CDR3 in amino acids: CAYANSLERDGYTF. The CDR3 nucleotides read TGTGCTTACGCCAATTCACTCGAGCGGGATGGCTACACCTTC.

A single count supports this clone. The chain recombines TRBV5-1 with TRBJ1-1; 9 bases are shared with TRBD1. V shed 3 bases and J 3 bases; nucleotides not matched to a gene: 6. Germline CDR1 reads SGHRS; CDR2 reads YFSETQ. The CDR3 extends over 15 amino acids. The CDR3: CASSSGQGFDTEAFF. The DNA for the CDR3 is TGCGCCAGCAGCTCAGGACAGGGGTTCGACACTGAAGCTTTCTTT. The full variable domain, its missing parts supplied by reference TRBV5-1 and TRBJ1-1, is KAGVTQTPRYLIKTRGQQVTLSCSPISGHRSVSWYQQTPGQGLQFLFEYFSETQRNKGNFPGRFSGRQFSNSRSEMNVSTLELGDSALYLCASSSGQGFDTEAFFGQGTRLTVV.

J is TRBJ2-1 and V is TRBV7-2; 8 nucleotides align to TRBD2. Germline V gives CDR1 SGHTA, CDR2 FQGNSA. The CDR3 is 15 amino acids. Germline trimming cut 3 bases from V and 7 bases from J; bases unmatched to any gene: 8. The CDR3 sequence: CASSFGGAGRNEQFF. Written as DNA, the CDR3 is TGTGCCAGCAGCTTCGGGGGGGCTGGTAGAAATGAGCAGTTCTTC.

The V call is TRBV6-5, the J call TRBJ2-1, with 7 bases fitting TRBD1. CDR1 and CDR2 (germline): MNHEY, SVGAGI. V lost 8 bases, J lost 4 bases, and 11 bases stayed unmatched. This CDR3 contains 15 residues. CDR3 in DNA: TGTGCCAGCTATGAACAGGGGAAAGGGTACAATGAGCAGTTCTTC. Amino acid sequence: CASYEQGKGYNEQFF.